This TCR beta chain is from a study of T cell responses to AZD1222 COVID-19 vaccine (dated by TCRdb to the early 2020s). General notes on the study: A total of just over 230 trial participants underwent TCR sequencing, of whom roughly 210 had received two doses of AZD1222 and approximately 26 had received two doses of the MenACWY control vaccine. Trial participants were enrolled by age into 18-55, 56-69 and 70-plus year subgroups, with about 150, 28 and 57 TCR-sequenced participants respectively. Broad study findings and their caveats: A significant rise in spike-specific TCR breadth and depth was observed after two AZD1222 doses relative to day 0 and relative to MenACWY recipients. Participants were mostly white British and included more females than males, and it was suggested by the authors that clonal diversity may have been underestimated. CD4 TCRs associated with the vaccine covered the entire spike protein, and the dominant responses were in regions 160-218 and 743-854. The 56-69-year group was small, and its depth increase did not reach significance, likely because of low power. Reportedly, almost half of the unique spike-specific TCRs recognized epitopes lying outside the regions that are mutated in the B.1.351 and B.1.1.7 variants. Conclusions about previously exposed vaccinees are limited, since just 6 or 7 AZD1222 recipients were seropositive for SARS-CoV-2 at baseline. Because no day 14 peak-response samples were available, repertoires were characterized only after the peak T cell response.

About this clone: The antigen it recognizes is unknown. Base quality data are lacking; no much larger clone is found one base away.

The sample's time point label is to be understood as: about 28 days (+/-7) after the second vaccine dose. Interpreted using the paper, the treatment or condition label stands for: meningococcal conjugate vaccine given as trial control. The vaccinee samples were drawn from two UK trials, COV001 and COV002, one of which was a single-blind randomized controlled phase 2/3 trial testing AZD1222 (ChAdOx1 nCoV-19) in healthy adults. Trial participant PBMC samples were collected at day 0 and day 28 after the second dose for TCRbeta chain sequencing. The CDR3 regions of human TCRbeta chains were subjected to immunosequencing. The source study handled its data this way. Repertoire TCRs were checked for matches against a reference library of SARS-CoV-2-specific TCRs that had been generated using the MIRA antigen-specificity platform. Breadth meant the fraction of unique TCRs that were SARS-CoV-2-associated, whereas depth meant the fraction of total T cells that were SARS-CoV-2-associated. Using the MIRA data, each spike-specific TCR was assigned both to the spike region to which the TCR was reactive and to a CD4 or CD8 class. Log10-transformed breadth and depth values were compared by one-way ANOVA with Sidak's multiple comparisons tests. TCRdb mirrors the immuneACCESS table, restricted to in-frame sequences. Some clones are absent from its copies; in checked studies, under half trace to an unresolved V gene, and the reason for the others is unknown. The V and J calls and clone size are taken from that table; D and trimming were inferred from the DNA. The sample table holds over 60,000 clones, of which more than 75% were seen once. In total, the top ten clones hold approximately 5% of the sample.

The TCR sequence derives from an adult who received the MenACWY meningococcal vaccine as a control. The input for sequencing was peripheral blood, taken 28 days after the second dose of the MenACWY control vaccine.

Here is the DNA: TGTGCCAGTAGTATAGCTCGCGGGGGGGCCTCCTACAATGAGCAGTTCTTC. It translates to CASSIARGGASYNEQFF. Here the chain combines TRBV19 and TRBJ2-1, with TRBD2 matching 9 junction bases. V trim: 1 base; J trim: 0 bases; unmatched bases: 4. The CDR3 has 17 amino acids, counting the end cysteine and phenylalanine. Just the 51-base CDR3 DNA is kept, in frame starting at base 1. CDR1 and CDR2 are drawn from the germline V gene (reference sequence): LNHDA, SQIVND.